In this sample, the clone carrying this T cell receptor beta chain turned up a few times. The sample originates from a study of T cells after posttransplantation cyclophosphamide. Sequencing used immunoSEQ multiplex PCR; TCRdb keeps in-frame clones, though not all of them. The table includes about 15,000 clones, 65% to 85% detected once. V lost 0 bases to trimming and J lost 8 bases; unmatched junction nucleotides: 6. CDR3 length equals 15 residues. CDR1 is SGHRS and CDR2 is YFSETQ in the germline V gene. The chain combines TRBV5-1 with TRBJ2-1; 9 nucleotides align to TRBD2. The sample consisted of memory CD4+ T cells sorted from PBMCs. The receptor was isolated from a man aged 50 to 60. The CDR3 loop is CASSLGSGSFDEQFF. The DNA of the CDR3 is TGCGCCAGCAGCTTGGGTAGCGGGAGCTTCGATGAGCAGTTCTTC.